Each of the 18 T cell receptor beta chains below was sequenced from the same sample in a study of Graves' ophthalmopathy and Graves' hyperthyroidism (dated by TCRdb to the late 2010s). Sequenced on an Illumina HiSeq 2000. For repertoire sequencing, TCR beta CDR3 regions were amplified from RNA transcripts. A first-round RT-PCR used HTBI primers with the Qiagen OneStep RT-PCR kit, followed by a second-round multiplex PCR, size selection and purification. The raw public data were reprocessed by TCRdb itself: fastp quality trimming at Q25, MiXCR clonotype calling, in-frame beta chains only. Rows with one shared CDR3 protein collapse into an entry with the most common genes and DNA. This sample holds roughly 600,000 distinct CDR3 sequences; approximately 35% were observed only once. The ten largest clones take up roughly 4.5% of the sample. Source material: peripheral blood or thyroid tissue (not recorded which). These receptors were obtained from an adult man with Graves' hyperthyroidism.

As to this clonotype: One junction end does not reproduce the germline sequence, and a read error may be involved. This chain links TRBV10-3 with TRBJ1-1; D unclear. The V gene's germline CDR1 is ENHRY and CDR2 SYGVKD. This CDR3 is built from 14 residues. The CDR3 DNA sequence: TGTGCCATCCGTGACCGTCCCTATAGGACTGAAGCTTTCTTT. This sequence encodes CAIRDRPYRTEAFF.

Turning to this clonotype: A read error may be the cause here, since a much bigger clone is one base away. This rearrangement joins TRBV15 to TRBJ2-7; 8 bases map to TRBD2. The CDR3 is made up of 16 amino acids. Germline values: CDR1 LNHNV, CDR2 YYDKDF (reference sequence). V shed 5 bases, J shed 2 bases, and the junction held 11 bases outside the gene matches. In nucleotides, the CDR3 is TGTGCCACCAGCCAAGACGAGCGGGGGCCTACCTACGAGCAGTACTTC. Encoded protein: CATSQDERGPTYEQYF.

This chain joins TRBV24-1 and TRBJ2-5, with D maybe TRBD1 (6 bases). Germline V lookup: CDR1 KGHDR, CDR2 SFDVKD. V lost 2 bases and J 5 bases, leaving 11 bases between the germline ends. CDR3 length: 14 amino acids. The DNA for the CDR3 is TGTGCCACCAGTGATTGGGGGCCGAGGGAGACCCAGTACTTC. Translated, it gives CATSDWGPRETQYF.

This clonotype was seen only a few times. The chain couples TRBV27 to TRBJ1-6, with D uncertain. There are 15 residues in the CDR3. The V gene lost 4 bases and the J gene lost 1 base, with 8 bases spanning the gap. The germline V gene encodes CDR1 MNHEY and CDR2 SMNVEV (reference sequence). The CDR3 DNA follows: TGTGCCAGCAGTTGGAGGGTGTCCTATAATTCACCCCTCCACTTT. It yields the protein CASSWRVSYNSPLHF.

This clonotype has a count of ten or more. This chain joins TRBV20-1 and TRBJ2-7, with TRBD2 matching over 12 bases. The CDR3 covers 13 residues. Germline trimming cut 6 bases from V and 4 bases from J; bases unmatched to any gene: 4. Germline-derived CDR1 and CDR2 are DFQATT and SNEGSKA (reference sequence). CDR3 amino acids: CSARLAGVYEQYF. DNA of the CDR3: TGCAGTGCGAGACTAGCGGGAGTATACGAGCAGTACTTC.

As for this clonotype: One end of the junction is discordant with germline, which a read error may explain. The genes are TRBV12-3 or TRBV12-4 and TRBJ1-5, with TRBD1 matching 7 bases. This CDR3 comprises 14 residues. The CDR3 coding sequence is TGTGCCAGCAGGAAGGACAGGAGGAATCGGCCCCAGCATTTT. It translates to CASRKDRRNRPQHF.

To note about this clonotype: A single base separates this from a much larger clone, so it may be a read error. The CDR3 is CASNVRWYQETQYF. CDR3 in DNA: TGTGCCAGCAACGTGAGATGGTACCAAGAGACCCAGTACTTC. This chain connects TRBV13 to TRBJ2-5, with no clear D. From germline, CDR1 is PRHDT and CDR2 FYEKMQ (reference sequence). V lost 7 bases, J lost 0 bases, and 12 bases lay in between. The CDR3 length is 14 residues.

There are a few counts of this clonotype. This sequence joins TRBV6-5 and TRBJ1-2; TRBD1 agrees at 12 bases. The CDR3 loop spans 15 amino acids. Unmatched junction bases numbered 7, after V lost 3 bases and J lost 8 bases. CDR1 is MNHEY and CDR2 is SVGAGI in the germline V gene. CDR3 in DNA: TGTGCCAGCAGTTATTCCGGGACAGGGGGCGCGGGCTACACCTTC. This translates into CASSYSGTGGAGYTF.

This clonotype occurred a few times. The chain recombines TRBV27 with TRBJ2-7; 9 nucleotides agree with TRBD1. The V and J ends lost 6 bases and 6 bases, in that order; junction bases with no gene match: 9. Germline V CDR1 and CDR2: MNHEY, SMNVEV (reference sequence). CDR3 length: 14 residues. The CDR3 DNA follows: TGTGCCAGCAGCTTCATCGGGACAGGGCGCGAGCAGTACTTC. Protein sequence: CASSFIGTGREQYF.

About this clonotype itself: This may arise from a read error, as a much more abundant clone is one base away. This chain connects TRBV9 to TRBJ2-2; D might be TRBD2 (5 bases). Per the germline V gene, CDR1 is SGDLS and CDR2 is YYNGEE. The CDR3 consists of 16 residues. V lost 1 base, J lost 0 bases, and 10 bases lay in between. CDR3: CASSVLGRPNTGELFF. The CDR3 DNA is TGTGCCAGCAGCGTATTGGGGAGACCGAACACCGGGGAGCTGTTTTTT.

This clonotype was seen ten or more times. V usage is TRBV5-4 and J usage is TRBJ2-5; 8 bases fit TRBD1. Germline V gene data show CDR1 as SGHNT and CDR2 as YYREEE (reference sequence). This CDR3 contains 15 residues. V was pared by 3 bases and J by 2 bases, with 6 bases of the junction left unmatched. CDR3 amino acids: CASSSDRDMQETQYF. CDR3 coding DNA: TGTGCCAGCAGCTCGGACAGGGATATGCAAGAGACCCAGTACTTC.

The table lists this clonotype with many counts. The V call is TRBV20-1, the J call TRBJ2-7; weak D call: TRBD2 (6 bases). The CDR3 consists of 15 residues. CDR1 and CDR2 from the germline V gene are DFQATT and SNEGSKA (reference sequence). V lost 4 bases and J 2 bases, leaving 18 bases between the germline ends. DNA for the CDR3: TGCAGTGCTAAAAGCTATACTAGCCGAACCTACGAGCAGTACTTC. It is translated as CSAKSYTSRTYEQYF.

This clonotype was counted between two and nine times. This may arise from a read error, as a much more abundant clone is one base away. CDR3 in DNA: TGTGCCATCGGTGGGGACAGGAGCACCTACGAGCAGTACTTC. Amino acids: CAIGGDRSTYEQYF. This rearrangement joins TRBV10-3 to TRBJ2-7; 8 nucleotides agree with TRBD1. Germline V CDR1 and CDR2: ENHRY, SYGVKD. V trimming: 8 bases; J trimming: 2 bases; junction bases outside the gene matches: 8. The CDR3 is 14 residues long.

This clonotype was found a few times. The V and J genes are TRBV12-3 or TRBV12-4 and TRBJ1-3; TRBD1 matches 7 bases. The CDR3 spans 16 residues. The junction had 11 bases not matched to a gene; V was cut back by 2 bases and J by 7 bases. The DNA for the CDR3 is TGTGCCAGCAGTTTAAGGTTACAGGGGTTTTGGAACACCATATATTTT. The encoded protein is CASSLRLQGFWNTIYF.

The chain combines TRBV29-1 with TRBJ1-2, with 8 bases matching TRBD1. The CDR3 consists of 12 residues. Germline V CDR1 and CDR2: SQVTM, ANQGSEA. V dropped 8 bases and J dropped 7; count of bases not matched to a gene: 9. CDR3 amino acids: CSPAGQALGYTF. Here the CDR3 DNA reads TGCAGCCCGGCGGGACAGGCTCTTGGCTACACCTTC.

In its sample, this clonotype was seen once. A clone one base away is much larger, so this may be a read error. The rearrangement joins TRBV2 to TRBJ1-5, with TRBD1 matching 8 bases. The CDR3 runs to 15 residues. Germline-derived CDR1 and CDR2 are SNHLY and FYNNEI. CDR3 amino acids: CAISEAQTGVQPQHF. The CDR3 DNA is TGTGCCATCAGTGAAGCCCAGACAGGGGTTCAGCCCCAGCATTTT.

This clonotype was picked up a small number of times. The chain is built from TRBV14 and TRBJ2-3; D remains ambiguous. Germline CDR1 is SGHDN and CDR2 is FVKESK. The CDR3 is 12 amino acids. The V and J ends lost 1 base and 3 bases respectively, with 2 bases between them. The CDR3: CASSQGTDTQYF. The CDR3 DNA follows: TGTGCCAGCAGCCAAGGGACAGATACGCAGTATTTT.

The chain's CDR3 is CSGYGGGAETQYF. The CDR3 DNA follows: TGCAGTGGATACGGGGGGGGCGCGGAGACCCAGTACTTC. V is TRBV20-1 and J is TRBJ2-5, with 8 bases matching TRBD2. The length of the CDR3 is 13 residues. CDR1 and CDR2 from the germline V gene are DFQATT and SNEGSKA (reference sequence). Trimming cost V 7 bases and J 5 bases; bases outside gene matches: 9.